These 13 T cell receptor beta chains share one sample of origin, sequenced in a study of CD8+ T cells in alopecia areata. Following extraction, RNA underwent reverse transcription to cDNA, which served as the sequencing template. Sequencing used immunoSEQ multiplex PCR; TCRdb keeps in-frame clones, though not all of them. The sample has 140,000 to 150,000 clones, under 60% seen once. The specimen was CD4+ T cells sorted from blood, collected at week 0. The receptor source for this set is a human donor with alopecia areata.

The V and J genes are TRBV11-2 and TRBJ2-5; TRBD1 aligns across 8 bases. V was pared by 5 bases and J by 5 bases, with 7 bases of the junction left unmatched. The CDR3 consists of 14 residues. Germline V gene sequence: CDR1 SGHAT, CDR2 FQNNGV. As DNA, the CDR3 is TGTGCCAGCAGCCCGAGGACAGGGCGGGAGACCCAGTACTTC. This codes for CASSPRTGRETQYF. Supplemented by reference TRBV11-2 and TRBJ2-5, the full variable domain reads EAGVAQSPRYKIIEKRQSVAFWCNPISGHATLYWYQQILGQGPKLLIQFQNNGVVDDSQLPKDRFSAERLKGVDSTLKIQPAKLEDSAVYLCASSPRTGRETQYFGPGTRLLVL.

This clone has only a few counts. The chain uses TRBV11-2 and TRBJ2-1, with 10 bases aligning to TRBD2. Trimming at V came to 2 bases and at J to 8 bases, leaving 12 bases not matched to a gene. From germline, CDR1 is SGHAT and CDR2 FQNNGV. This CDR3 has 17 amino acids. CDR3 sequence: CASSLWGGGLAYDEQFF. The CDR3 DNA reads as TGTGCCAGCAGCTTATGGGGAGGGGGACTAGCGTACGATGAGCAGTTCTTC. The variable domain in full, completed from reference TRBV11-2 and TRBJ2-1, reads EAGVAQSPRYKIIEKRQSVAFWCNPISGHATLYWYQQILGQGPKLLIQFQNNGVVDDSQLPKDRFSAERLKGVDSTLKIQPAKLEDSAVYLCASSLWGGGLAYDEQFFGPGTRLTVL.

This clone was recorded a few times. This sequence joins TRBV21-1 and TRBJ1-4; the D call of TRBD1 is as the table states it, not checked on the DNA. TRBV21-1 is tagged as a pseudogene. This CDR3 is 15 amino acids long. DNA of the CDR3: TGTGCCAGCAGCAAAAGCAGGGGAACTAATGAAAAACTGTTTTTT. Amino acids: CASSKSRGTNEKLFF.

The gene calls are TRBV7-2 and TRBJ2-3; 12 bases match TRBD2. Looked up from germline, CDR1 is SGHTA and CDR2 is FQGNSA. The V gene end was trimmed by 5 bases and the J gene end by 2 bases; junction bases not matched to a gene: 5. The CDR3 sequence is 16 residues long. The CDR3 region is CASSRLAGGVTDTQYF. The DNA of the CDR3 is TGTGCCAGCAGCCGTCTAGCGGGGGGGGTCACAGATACGCAGTATTTT.

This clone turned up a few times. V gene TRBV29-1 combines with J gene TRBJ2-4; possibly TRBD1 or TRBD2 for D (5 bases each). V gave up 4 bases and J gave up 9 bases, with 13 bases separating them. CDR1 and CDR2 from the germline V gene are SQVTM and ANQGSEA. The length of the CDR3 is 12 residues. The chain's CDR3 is CSVVDSGSIQYF. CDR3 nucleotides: TGCAGCGTTGTCGACTCAGGGAGCATTCAGTACTTC. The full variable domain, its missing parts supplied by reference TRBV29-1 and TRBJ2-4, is SAVISQKPSRDICQRGTSLTIQCQVDSQVTMMFWYRQQPGQSLTLIATANQGSEATYESGFVIDKFPISRPNLTFSTLTVSNMSPEDSSIYLCSVVDSGSIQYFGAGTRLSVL.

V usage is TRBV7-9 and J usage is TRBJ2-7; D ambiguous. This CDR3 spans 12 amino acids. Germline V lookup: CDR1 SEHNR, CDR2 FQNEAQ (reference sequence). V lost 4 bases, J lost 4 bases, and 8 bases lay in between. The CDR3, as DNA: TGTGCCAGCAGCTCCGGCGAATACGAGCAGTACTTC. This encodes CASSSGEYEQYF.

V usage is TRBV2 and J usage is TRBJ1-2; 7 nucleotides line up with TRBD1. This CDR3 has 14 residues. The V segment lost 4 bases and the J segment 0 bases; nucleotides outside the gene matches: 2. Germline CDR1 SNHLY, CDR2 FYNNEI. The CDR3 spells CASSGGTANYGYTF. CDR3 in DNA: TGTGCCAGCAGTGGGGGGACAGCTAACTATGGCTACACCTTC.

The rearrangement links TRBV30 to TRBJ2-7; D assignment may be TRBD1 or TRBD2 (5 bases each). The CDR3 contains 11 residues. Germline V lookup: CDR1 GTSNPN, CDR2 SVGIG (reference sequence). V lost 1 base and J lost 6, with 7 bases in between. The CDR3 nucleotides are TGTGCCTGGAGTGGGGGACGCGAGCAGTACTTC. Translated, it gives CAWSGGREQYF.

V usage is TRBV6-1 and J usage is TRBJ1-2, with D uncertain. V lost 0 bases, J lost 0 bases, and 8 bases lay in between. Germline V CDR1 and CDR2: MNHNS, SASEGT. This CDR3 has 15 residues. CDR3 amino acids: CASSEAATTNYGYTF. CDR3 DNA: TGTGCCAGCAGTGAAGCAGCGACGACTAACTATGGCTACACCTTC.

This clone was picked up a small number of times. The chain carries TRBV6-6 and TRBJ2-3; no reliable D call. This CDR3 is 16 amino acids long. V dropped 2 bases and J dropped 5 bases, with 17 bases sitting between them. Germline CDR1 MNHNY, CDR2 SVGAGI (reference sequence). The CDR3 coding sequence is TGTGCCAGCAGTTACAGCGCATCGAGCGTCCGAGATACGCAGTATTTT. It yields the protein CASSYSASSVRDTQYF.

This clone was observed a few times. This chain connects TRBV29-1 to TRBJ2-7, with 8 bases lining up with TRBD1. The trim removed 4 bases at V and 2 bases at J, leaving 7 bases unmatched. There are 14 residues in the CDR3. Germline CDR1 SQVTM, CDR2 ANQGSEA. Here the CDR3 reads CSVAQRTGTYEQYF. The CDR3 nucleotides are TGCAGCGTTGCACAGCGGACAGGGACCTACGAGCAGTACTTC.

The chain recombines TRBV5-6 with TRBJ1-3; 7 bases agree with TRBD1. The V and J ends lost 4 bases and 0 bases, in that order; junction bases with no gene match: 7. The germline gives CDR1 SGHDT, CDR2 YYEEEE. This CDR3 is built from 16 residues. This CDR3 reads CASSGDRISSGNTIYF. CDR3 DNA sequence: TGTGCCAGCAGCGGGGACAGAATAAGCTCTGGAAACACCATATATTTT.

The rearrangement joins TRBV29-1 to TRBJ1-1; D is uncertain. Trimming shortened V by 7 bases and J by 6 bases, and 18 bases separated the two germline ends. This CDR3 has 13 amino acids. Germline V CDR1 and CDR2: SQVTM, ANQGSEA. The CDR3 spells CSGLGWRYPEAFF. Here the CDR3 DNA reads TGCAGCGGCCTAGGGTGGAGGTATCCTGAAGCTTTCTTT.